These 9 T cell receptor beta chains were sequenced from one sample in a study of stem cell transplantation in POMP-related autoinflammatory disease. Profiled with immunoSEQ multiplex PCR; TCRdb holds only in-frame clones, not every one. Found here are approximately 6,900 clones, roughly 80% of them singletons; the top ten hold 3.5% to 4.5%. Sequencing was done on a sample of a CXCR5-defined cell subset from PBMCs. These receptors were obtained from a human donor in good health.

J is TRBJ2-1 and V is TRBV7-2, with 8 bases aligning to TRBD2. Looked up from germline, CDR1 is SGHTA and CDR2 is FQGNSA. This CDR3 has 14 residues. V shed 3 bases, J shed 6 bases, and the junction held 4 bases outside the gene matches. The chain's CDR3 is CASSLAGTSNEQFF. The CDR3 region has the DNA TGTGCCAGCAGCTTGGCCGGGACTAGCAATGAGCAGTTCTTC.

The chain has TRBV7-2 and TRBJ2-3; tentatively, D is TRBD1 (6 bases). The CDR3 consists of 14 residues. Germline lookup yields CDR1 SGHTA and CDR2 FQGNSA. Trimming cost V 1 base and J 4 bases, with 9 bases left between them. The CDR3 coding sequence is TGTGCCAGCAGCTTAGGACAGGCCCCAGATACGCAGTATTTT. Its protein is CASSLGQAPDTQYF.

The chain is built from TRBV2 and TRBJ2-1; no definite D call. Between the trimmed V and J ends, which lost 5 bases and 0 bases, there was a span of 17 bases. This CDR3 spans 17 amino acids. CDR1 and CDR2 from the germline V gene are SNHLY and FYNNEI. The CDR3 region has the DNA TGTGCCAGCAGTCCTCGAACCCCGGCTAGCTCCTACAATGAGCAGTTCTTC. This translates into CASSPRTPASSYNEQFF.

CDR3 sequence (DNA): TGTGCCAGCAGCTTAGTGCCCCTCACACGGAACACTGAAGCTTTCTTT. The encoded protein is CASSLVPLTRNTEAFF. The rearrangement joins TRBV11-2 to TRBJ1-1; D is unclear. CDR3 length: 16 amino acids. V lost 1 base to trimming and J lost 1 base, with 13 bases between them. In germline, CDR1 is SGHAT, CDR2 FQNNGV.

The chain has TRBV5-1 and TRBJ1-6, with D unclear. The CDR3 has 16 residues. V dropped 0 bases and J dropped 3 bases, with 10 bases sitting between them. Germline CDR1 is SGHRS and CDR2 is YFSETQ. DNA of the CDR3: TGCGCCAGCAGCTTGGGCGGAATCTACTATAATTCACCCCTCCACTTT. Protein sequence: CASSLGGIYYNSPLHF.

On this clone itself: One end of the junction varies from germline; a read error may be responsible. V gene TRBV30 combines with J gene TRBJ1-2; D is unclear. The CDR3 spans 9 residues. Germline CDR1 is GTSNPN and CDR2 is SVGIG (reference sequence). This CDR3 is CAWSLTPDF. As DNA, the CDR3 is TGTGCCTGGAGTCTTACGCCCGACTTC. Filled out from reference TRBV30 and TRBJ1-2, the complete variable domain reads SQTIHQWPATLVQPVGSPLSLECTVEGTSNPNLYWYRQAAGRGLQLLFYSVGIGQISSEVPQNLSASRPQDRQFILSSKKLLLSDSGFYLCAWSLTPDFGSGTRLTVV.

The gene calls are TRBV7-2 and TRBJ1-2, with no clear D. Germline lookup yields CDR1 SGHTA and CDR2 FQGNSA. The CDR3 length is 14 residues. With 4 bases removed from V and 9 bases from J, the gap between germline ends came to 18 bases. Here the CDR3 DNA reads TGTGCCAGCAGCTCCCGGGTGTTGGGTTTCAGCTACACCTTC. It yields the protein CASSSRVLGFSYTF.

This clone has a single count. The V and J genes are TRBV6-6 and TRBJ1-6; TRBD1 matches at 9 bases. Germline V gene lookup returns CDR1 MNHNY and CDR2 SVGAGI (reference sequence). V was clipped by 6 bases and J by 6 bases; unmatched bases: 9. The length of the CDR3 is 16 residues. CDR3 region: CASRTITGGRNSPLHF. The CDR3 DNA reads TGTGCCAGCAGGACAATCACAGGGGGCCGTAATTCACCCCTCCACTTT.

The rearrangement joins TRBV5-1 to TRBJ2-5; either TRBD1 or TRBD2 may fit D (5 bases each). Per the germline V gene, CDR1 is SGHRS and CDR2 is YFSETQ. V was clipped by 4 bases and J by 5 bases, with 12 bases between them. The CDR3 extends over 13 amino acids. Here the CDR3 DNA reads TGCGCCAGCAGCCGGGAAGGGGAGGAGACCCAGTACTTC. It codes for CASSREGEETQYF. The complete variable domain, with remaining parts taken from reference TRBV5-1 and TRBJ2-5, reads KAGVTQTPRYLIKTRGQQVTLSCSPISGHRSVSWYQQTPGQGLQFLFEYFSETQRNKGNFPGRFSGRQFSNSRSEMNVSTLELGDSALYLCASSREGEETQYFGPGTRLLVL.